Following are 7 T cell receptor beta chains from one sample sequenced in a study of cytomegalovirus exposure and HLA in healthy donors. With 60 Vbeta and 13 Jbeta primers, the PCR was carried out. Libraries were prepared by immunoSEQ multiplex PCR; TCRdb keeps only in-frame clonotypes and omits some of them. The sample spans fewer than 85,000 clones; the ten largest clones claim approximately 5.3%. Material for sequencing was PBMCs. Receptor source: a woman in her thirties or forties in good health and CMV-seropositive.

The CDR3 protein is CASSLGASGSNEQFF. The CDR3, as DNA: TGCGCCAGCAGCTTGGGGGCTAGCGGGAGCAATGAGCAGTTCTTC. This chain links TRBV5-1 with TRBJ2-1; 10 bases match TRBD2. This CDR3 has 15 amino acids. V lost 0 bases to trimming and J lost 6 bases; unmatched junction nucleotides: 3. In germline, CDR1 is SGHRS, CDR2 YFSETQ.

The V gene is TRBV9, the J gene TRBJ1-5; D unresolved. CDR1 and CDR2 from the germline V gene are SGDLS and YYNGEE. Trimming pared 3 bases from V and 7 bases from J, leaving 11 bases between. The CDR3 loop spans 13 amino acids. CDR3 nucleotide sequence: TGTGCCAGCAGCGAGAGCGGAGGCCAGCCCCAGCATTTT. Protein sequence: CASSESGGQPQHF. Complete variable domain (other parts from reference TRBV9 and TRBJ1-5): DSGVTQTPKHLITATGQRVTLRCSPRSGDLSVYWYQQSLDQGLQFLIQYYNGEERAKGNILERFSAQQFPDLHSELNLSSLELGDSALYFCASSESGGQPQHFGDGTRLSIL.

V is TRBV2 and J is TRBJ1-2; maybe TRBD1 (6 bases). Germline V gene data show CDR1 as SNHLY and CDR2 as FYNNEI. The CDR3 covers 13 residues. The V end was cut by 4 bases, the J end by 6 bases, with 12 bases between. CDR3 residues: CASSVSGADGYTF. Here the CDR3 DNA reads TGTGCCAGCAGTGTTTCAGGGGCGGATGGCTACACCTTC.

V and J are TRBV9 and TRBJ2-7; 10 bases agree with TRBD1. This CDR3 has 15 amino acids. Trimming at V came to 7 bases and at J to 2 bases, leaving 9 bases not matched to a gene. Germline loops: CDR1 SGDLS, CDR2 YYNGEE. The CDR3 nucleotides read TGTGCCAGCGGGGTCGGACAGGGGGACACCTACGAGCAGTACTTC. Its protein product is CASGVGQGDTYEQYF.

The CDR3 DNA follows: TGTGCCAGCAGCTTAGGGGGACATGGTGACCCTCAGCCCCAGCATTTT. Protein product: CASSLGGHGDPQPQHF. This chain uses TRBV7-3 with TRBJ1-5; TRBD1 is a possible D gene (6 bases). Germline CDR1 reads SGHTA; CDR2 reads FQGTGA. V was trimmed by 2 bases and J by 6 bases, leaving 17 bases between them. This CDR3 is 16 amino acids long.

The chain carries TRBV5-1 and TRBJ2-3; perhaps TRBD2 as D (6 bases). Trimming stripped 2 bases from V and 3 bases from J, with 13 bases between. The CDR3 extends over 15 amino acids. From germline, CDR1 is SGHRS and CDR2 YFSETQ. The CDR3 loop reads CASSFGGALTDTQYF. The CDR3 DNA sequence: TGCGCCAGCAGCTTTGGAGGGGCTTTAACAGATACGCAGTATTTT. Filled out from reference TRBV5-1 and TRBJ2-3, the complete variable domain reads KAGVTQTPRYLIKTRGQQVTLSCSPISGHRSVSWYQQTPGQGLQFLFEYFSETQRNKGNFPGRFSGRQFSNSRSEMNVSTLELGDSALYLCASSFGGALTDTQYFGPGTRLTVL.

The chain joins TRBV18 to TRBJ2-1; the match to TRBD2 covers 9 bases. This CDR3 has 17 amino acids. J was trimmed by 0 bases and V by 3 bases; bases with no gene match: 6. CDR1 and CDR2 (germline): KGHSH, LQKENI. The CDR3 loop reads CASSPYLSGSSYNEQFF. CDR3 sequence (DNA): TGTGCCAGCTCACCCTACCTTAGCGGGAGCTCCTACAATGAGCAGTTCTTC. The variable domain in full, with the rest retrieved from reference TRBV18 and TRBJ2-1, is NAGVMQNPRHLVRRRGQEARLRCSPMKGHSHVYWYRQLPEEGLKFMVYLQKENIIDESGMPKERFSAEFPKEGPSILRIQQVVRGDSAAYFCASSPYLSGSSYNEQFFGPGTRLTVL.